This T cell receptor (beta chain) emerged from a study of cytomegalovirus exposure and HLA in healthy donors (dated by TCRdb to 2016 to 2017). As for the study more broadly: In an earlier analysis of 450 to 750 of the donors, 276 Gb of sequence data and about 110 million unique TCR beta sequences from 180 million or so T cells were reported. Class I and class II HLA loci were covered by the typing at four-digit resolution. A later analysis re-examined previously published TCR beta repertoires from more than 600 donors and added high-resolution HLA genotyping to investigate patterns of TCR occurrence. Of the roughly 400 genotyped donors, 75% to 85% were placed in the genetic ancestry cluster associated with self-reported Caucasian donors. Every repertoire in the discovery cohort had been generated on one and the same sequencing platform. An early release covering just under 650 HLA-typed donors comprised approximately 300 gigabases of sequencing data and around 86 million unique TCR sequences. Among 398 genotyped donors of the cohort, an average of approximately 240,000 unique TCR beta nucleotide sequences were sequenced per donor, around 18% of them non-productive. Using immunosequencing, the study profiled T cell repertoires from 666 subjects and related those repertoires to cytomegalovirus serostatus. The study combined high-throughput TCR immunosequencing, statistical association of individual TCRs with disease status, and machine learning to predict cytomegalovirus infection status. A later genetic analysis took genome-wide SNP genotypes for about 55% of the 666 donors and used that subset as a discovery cohort. An earlier analysis of fewer than 750 of the donors used high-throughput TCR beta sequencing to judge whether each TCR beta V gene segment behaved as functional or pseudogenic. The study was designed to test whether signatures of past pathogen exposure could be identified by cataloging public T cell receptors. Along with the approximately 650-subject first cohort, a separate validation cohort of over a hundred different subjects was used. Typing coverage differed by locus: A, B, C, DRB1 and DQB1 were typed in roughly 620-640 donors, DQA1 in 500 to 550, DPA1 in over 600, and DPB1 in around 490. In the later analysis, no new phenotypic data were used to find candidate immune exposures; instead, reliance was placed on TCR beta sequences and their occurrence across donors. Donor age, sex, ethnicity and CMV serostatus were collected together with the repertoire data. Roughly 5 DR-DQ haplotypes were handled as single units for association and clustering, since linkage in the cohort was strong.

Points on this clone: It has no known antigen specificity. Base qualities are not provided; no much larger clone lies one nucleotide away.

The cohort comprised hundreds of healthy bone marrow donors. At the time of sampling, all cohort members were nominally healthy, though unrecorded immune exposures were likely present. The donor tested CMV seronegative and was one of the 352 seronegative cohort members. Every donor gave a peripheral blood sample, and the peripheral blood mononuclear cells from that sample were used for TCR beta sequencing. The Qiagen DNeasy Blood Extraction Kit was used to extract genomic DNA from the blood cell samples. Results and caveats for the whole study, not just this receptor: A few of the identified cytomegalovirus-associated TCR beta chains were confirmed in vitro to be specific for cytomegalovirus antigens. A later analysis found that TCR association rates varied across HLA loci, with DRB1 alleles showing the most associated TCRs and HLA-C alleles the fewest. Linkage disequilibrium might explain the correlated functional status among segregating V segments, but an unknown experimental factor could not be ruled out. While some public TCRs were present in many individuals, most TCR sequences turned up only very rarely across donors. In a later genetic analysis, a missense DCLRE1C variant was associated with V-gene and J-gene trimming of TCR beta chains, and the association was replicated in an independent cohort. In a later analysis, several top co-occurrence clusters were reported to appear linked to parvovirus B19, influenza, CMV and Epstein-Barr virus. A further reported finding was that TCR beta sequences accurately predicted the HLA-A and HLA-B alleles for most subjects in the first cohort. Because counts were too low, seventeen rarely observed V segments, including chromosome 9 orphons, were excluded from the earlier analysis of 587 of the donors. According to a later analysis, most CMV-associated TCR beta chains appeared to be HLA-restricted, and the HLA associations seemed to be driven largely by CMV exposure. Strong co-occurrence of HLA alleles, especially DR and DQ, made assigning TCR associations to individual alleles difficult. Cytomegalovirus status was reported to be diagnosed by the classifier with high specificity and sensitivity in both the original and validation cohorts. According to the authors, the approach could potentially be generalized to other disease states and immunological phenotypes. Roughly uniform sequencing depth across donors was assumed in presence/absence analyses, although this assumption may not hold. In a later genetic analysis, fewer N-insertions in productive TCRs were reported among donors in an Asian-associated ancestry cluster than the roughly 700-donor mean. For the cohort, immune exposure information was limited to CMV serostatus. Because HLA typing was unavailable for some donors at each locus, only the typed subset was used in association tests. The study gave a list of 150 to 200 TCR beta chains associated with cytomegalovirus. The sequencing pipeline was judged likely to have produced a cluster of highly shared sequence variants as a technical artifact. In an earlier analysis of some 500 of the donors, most TCR beta V segments appeared in productive rearrangements about 87% or about 30% of the time, broadly matching IMGT annotations. This cohort had only TCR beta chains sequenced, and the lack of alpha or paired-chain data limited which features could be detected. In a later analysis, 16,951 TCR beta sequences were associated with specific HLA alleles at a false discovery rate of 0.05. In a later analysis, HLA-associated TCR beta chains were found to be more clonally expanded and to have lower generation probabilities than equally common non-associated chains.

The method behind the library was the immunoSEQ multiplex PCR assay. For the multiplex PCR, a mixture combining 60 forward primers for TCR Vbeta segments and 13 reverse primers for TCR Jbeta segments was used. The CDR3 region of rearranged TCR beta genes was amplified from genomic DNA with a multiplex PCR assay. The Illumina HiSeq System was used to sequence the amplified TCR beta libraries as 87-base-pair reads. The source study handled its data this way. A later analysis counted about 80 million unique TCR beta chains across the 666 repertoires, and roughly 11 million of these chains were shared by at least two donors. To remove PCR and sequencing errors, raw reads were error-corrected and collapsed into unique sequences using a nearest-neighbor algorithm that merged closely related sequences. CDR3 sequences were aligned to IMGT reference sequences to assign V, D and J gene segments. Each retained sequence needed at least a six-nucleotide match to both a V gene segment and a J gene segment. Rearrangements were called productive when the CDR3 lacked stop codons and stayed in frame with V and J; all others were non-productive. Following IMGT convention, CDR3 was defined as the stretch from the second conserved V-encoded cysteine to the conserved J-encoded phenylalanine. In an earlier analysis of more than 550 of the donors, sequences lacking an unambiguous match to a single V gene segment were excluded. In an earlier analysis of several hundred of the donors, V segments were called functional above 56.7% productive rearrangements and were called segregating when the between-donor standard deviation exceeded 5%. A statistical classification framework was developed to diagnose cytomegalovirus status using the catalog of TCR beta chain sequences. In a later analysis, V and J genes were assigned by comparing TCR nucleotide sequences against IMGT/GENE-DB human TR gene sequences. In a later analysis, CDR3 sequences and most-parsimonious VDJ recombination scenarios were assigned using the TCRdist pipeline. A later analysis defined each TCR beta chain by its CDR3 amino acid sequence plus V-gene family, and excluded reads lacking a unique V-gene family. A later analysis removed several hundred highly shared, low-generation-probability nucleotide sequences to deal with suspected cross-contamination and a sequencing artifact. For each public chain, a later analysis derived a clonal expansion index from normalized ranks of inferred template counts within each repertoire. In a later analysis, generation probabilities were computed with a VDJ recombination model fitted to out-of-frame rearrangements, and the resulting probabilities were checked against IGoR. Hypergeometric tests were used in a later analysis to score TCR-TCR, TCR-HLA and TCR-CMV co-occurrence, with a repertoire-size bias correction applied to the TCR pairs. To estimate false discovery rates, a later analysis permuted the HLA or CMV assignments 20 times. In a later analysis, co-occurring TCRs were grouped with DBSCAN, and TCRdist sequence similarity was added when clustering was performed within HLA-allele-positive subsets. For co-occurrence clustering, repertoires with fewer than 30,000 or more than 120,000 public chains were excluded, along with several repertoires with anomalous nucleotide sharing. The clones in this table, taken by TCRdb from immuneACCESS, are in-frame only. Not every clone is retained; where verified, under half of the shortfall comes from an unresolved V gene, and the cause of the rest is unknown. For V, J and clone size, that table is used; D and trimming come from the DNA. The sample table shows about 120,000 clones, and 80% to 90% are seen once. The top ten constitute about 1.7% of the sample.

The clonotype originates from a man aged 35-49 years in good health and CMV-seronegative. Sequences were obtained from PBMCs.

The DNA reads as follows: TGCAGCGTATTCGCAACTAATGAAAAACTGTTTTTT. The encoded protein is CSVFATNEKLFF. The rearranged chain carries TRBV29-1 and TRBJ1-4; too little of a D gene remains to name it. The CDR3, cysteine through phenylalanine, is 12 amino acids long. Only the CDR3 part of the read is kept: 36 bases, read in frame from the first base. The germline V gene gives CDR1 as SQVTM and CDR2 as ANQGSEA. At the junction V is shortened by 6 bases and J by 0 bases, with 5 bases in between.